The rows below give T cell receptor beta chains drawn from one sample of a study of T-cell reconstitution after alpha-beta-depleted transplantation in children. One entry per CDR3 protein results from TCRdb running MiXCR on the PCR reads. The data show about 290,000 distinct CDR3 sequences, with 10% seen just once and about 8% held by the top ten. The material was PBMCs, obtained before TCRalphabeta/CD19-depleted stem cell transplant. These TCRs come from a boy in the first two years of life with acute myeloid leukemia, due to receive a stem cell transplant. CDR3s include the opening cysteine and the closing phenylalanine or tryptophan. Fields, in order: clone size, D gene, V gene, J gene, CDR3 DNA, CDR3 protein. The D gene is left open where the match is weak. Clone size appears in some rows only: once, few, many, or a class for an expanded clone.

.	TRBD2	TRBV7-2	TRBJ2-7	TGTGCCAGCAGCAGGACGGGACTAGCGCACTACGAGCAGTACTTC	CASSRTGLAHYEQYF
.	.	TRBV7-2	TRBJ2-7	TGTCCAGCAGCTTCGGGGGGCGGGATCCGGTACGAGCAGTACTTC	CPAASGGGIRYEQYF
many	TRBD1	TRBV28	TRBJ1-1	TGTGCCAGCAGTTTATATCCCTTGACAGGGGGGACTGAAGCTTTCTTT	CASSLYPLTGGTEAFF
many	.	TRBV28	TRBJ2-6	TGTGCCAGCAGAATAGGGGGCTCTGGGGCCAACGTCCTGACTTTC	CASRIGGSGANVLTF
.	.	TRBV4-2	TRBJ2-5	TGTGCCAGCAGCCAAGACAACAGAAAAGAGACCCAGTACTTC	CASSQDNRKETQYF
once	TRBD2	TRBV9	TRBJ2-7	TGTGCCAGCAGCCGCAGCGGGAACACCTACGAGCAGTACTTC	CASSRSGNTYEQYF
many	.	TRBV20-1	TRBJ1-1	TGCAGTGCTGACTATGGAAACACTGAAGCTTTCTTT	CSADYGNTEAFF
many	.	TRBV5-1	TRBJ2-3	TGCGCCAGCACTCCCCAAGGGGGTTTTGATACGCAGTATTTT	CASTPQGGFDTQYF
many	.	TRBV6-5	TRBJ2-1	TGTGCCAGCAGTTACTCTGGCAATGAGCAGTTCTTC	CASSYSGNEQFF
many	TRBD1	TRBV20-1	TRBJ1-1	TGCAGTGCTAGTGACAGGGCCCGGGGCACTGAAGCTTTCTTT	CSASDRARGTEAFF
many	.	TRBV4-2	TRBJ2-3	TGTGCCAGCAGCCAGAAGGACAACACAGATACGCAGTATTTT	CASSQKDNTDTQYF
many	.	TRBV5-1	TRBJ2-3	TGCGCCAGCAGCCCTGAGGGCAGGCCCACGATAGATACGCAGTATTTT	CASSPEGRPTIDTQYF
many	.	TRBV7-7	TRBJ2-1	TGTGCTAGCAGCCCACAGGGCCCCCCTTACAATGAGCAGTTCTTC	CASSPQGPPYNEQFF
few	TRBD1	TRBV20-1	TRBJ1-3	TGCAGTGCTAGAGCCAGGGGGACTGGAAACACCATATATTTT	CSARARGTGNTIYF
many	.	TRBV15	TRBJ2-2	TGTGCCACCAGCAGAGTTGACGGGGAGCTGTTTTTT	CATSRVDGELFF
many	TRBD1	TRBV6-5	TRBJ1-2	TGTGCCAGCAGTTACTCGAGGACAGGGAGCTATGGCTACACCTTC	CASSYSRTGSYGYTF
many	.	TRBV10-3	TRBJ2-5	TGTGCCATCAGCCCTCGTACTATCGGAGAGACCCAGTACTTC	CAISPRTIGETQYF
.	TRBD2	TRBV3-1	TRBJ2-3	TGTGCCAGCAGCCAAGAATCCGGGACTAGCATGAGCACAGATACGCAGTATTTT	CASSQESGTSMSTDTQYF
many	.	TRBV20-1	TRBJ2-3	TGCAGTGCTAGGGACTCTACTAGCACAGATACGCAGTATTTT	CSARDSTSTDTQYF
many	TRBD1	TRBV10-3	TRBJ2-7	TGTGCCATCAGTGGGGACAGTGACTACGAGCAGTACTTC	CAISGDSDYEQYF
many	.	TRBV20-1	TRBJ1-1	TGCAGTGCTAGTTCGGGCTACACTGAAGCTTTCTTT	CSASSGYTEAFF
many	TRBD1	TRBV9	TRBJ2-1	TGTGCCAGCAGCGCCCGGGACAGGGTGGCCAATGAGCAGTTCTTC	CASSARDRVANEQFF
many	.	TRBV10-3	TRBJ1-1	TGTGCCATCAGTGTTTCCCCGACTGAAGCTTTCTTT	CAISVSPTEAFF
many	TRBD2	TRBV9	TRBJ2-5	TGTGCCAGCAGCGAGGGACTAGCGGGAGGGGGGTACCAAGAGACCCAGTACTTC	CASSEGLAGGGYQETQYF
many	TRBD1	TRBV12-3/TRBV12-4	TRBJ2-5	TGTGCCAGCAGTTTACGCTCCGGACAGGGGGAGGGGGAGACCCAGTACTTC	CASSLRSGQGEGETQYF
many	TRBD1	TRBV20-1	TRBJ1-5	TGCAGTGCACGGGGCCAGGGGGAACAGCCCCAGCATTTT	CSARGQGEQPQHF
.	TRBD2	TRBV6-1	TRBJ2-1	TGTGCCACCCTGCCGGGACTAGCGGGAAATGAGCAGTTCTTC	CATLPGLAGNEQFF
.	.	TRBV7-7	TRBJ2-5	TGTGCTAGCAGCTTCCGCAAGGTGCTAGGAGAGACCCAGTACTTC	CASSFRKVLGETQYF
many	TRBD1	TRBV20-1	TRBJ1-6	TGCAGTGCTGAGGACAGGAGATATAATTCACCCCTCCACTTT	CSAEDRRYNSPLHF
many	TRBD1	TRBV28	TRBJ1-2	TGTGCCAGCAGTTTCCCACTTCCGGGACAGGCGCTATATGGCTACACCTTC	CASSFPLPGQALYGYTF
few	TRBD2	TRBV5-1	TRBJ2-2	TGCGCCAGCAGCCTCGTAGCACTAGCGGAGTTCACCGGGGAGCTGTTTTTT	CASSLVALAEFTGELFF
few	.	TRBV23-1	TRBJ2-5	TGCGCCAGCAGGCCAGAAGCCGGGAGAGAAGAGACCCAGTACTTC	CASRPEAGREETQYF
.	.	TRBV15	TRBJ2-7	TGTGCCACCCAAGCGGGGACAGCCTACGAGCAGTACTTC	CATQAGTAYEQYF
many	.	TRBV5-1	TRBJ2-5	TGCGCCAGCAGCTTGCGGGACCAAGAGACCCAGTACTTC	CASSLRDQETQYF
.	TRBD2	TRBV5-6	TRBJ2-3	TGTGCCAGCAGCTTGACTAGCGGGGGGATAAGCACAGATACGCAGTATTTT	CASSLTSGGISTDTQYF
many	TRBD1	TRBV25-1	TRBJ2-7	TGTGCCAGCAGTGGAGACAGGGTGTACGAGCAGTACTTC	CASSGDRVYEQYF
many	.	TRBV20-1	TRBJ2-7	TGCAGTGCTAGTATCATCCACGAGCAGTACTTC	CSASIIHEQYF
many	.	TRBV4-1	TRBJ2-5	TGCGCCAGCAGCCAAGACGGGGGGCGAAACCAAGAGACCCAGTACTTC	CASSQDGGRNQETQYF